The clone carrying this T cell receptor (beta chain) is a singleton in its sample. Its antigen remains unidentified. Sequencing was at survey level. Spiked into each PCR were synthetic inline TR CDR3 controls of all V-J pairings. Using immunoSEQ multiplex PCR, the repertoire was profiled, and TCRdb retains in-frame clones only, with some absent. The repertoire has around 25,000 clones, around 93% of them found once; the top ten carry about 2.3%. Time point defined: more than ten months of natalizumab therapy. This sample stems from a study of multiple sclerosis patients with progressive multifocal leukoencephalopathy. Study conclusions and caveats: Whether JC virus or general immunocompromise explains the findings remained unclear. TRBV and TRBJ usage showed no common pattern when PML developed.

In germline, CDR1 is SGHDT, CDR2 YYEEEE. The CDR3 spans 15 residues. V lost 0 bases and J lost 4; bases outside the gene matches: 6. This sequence was found in a young man with multiple sclerosis. Sequencing used PBMCs, obtained from a patient treated with natalizumab. The V and J genes are TRBV5-6 and TRBJ1-1; 7 nucleotides match TRBD1. DNA for the CDR3: TGTGCCAGCAGCTTGGACTTGACAGGGAGCACTGAAGCTTTCTTT. Translating it yields CASSLDLTGSTEAFF.